The TCR beta chain under discussion was sequenced for a study of low-dose radiotherapy and immunotherapy resistance in tumors. Study information: Participants were given intravenous cyclophosphamide 200 mg/m2 every two weeks, one day before radiation and immunotherapy.

Time point here: after trial treatment. Indicated treatment: LDRT plus nivolumab, ipilimumab, low-dose cyclophosphamide and aspirin (RACIN trial). The donors, trial participants, received nivolumab, ipilimumab, aspirin, low-dose cyclophosphamide and low-dose radiotherapy. Both TCRalpha and TCRbeta chains were reverse transcribed with V-gene-specific primers. Over 20 PCR cycles, TCRs were amplified from a constant-region primer and V-primer adapter. The mRNA that was isolated underwent amplification by in vitro transcription. Each CDR3 protein is one row after TCRdb ran MiXCR on the reads. The sample carries about 58,000 distinct CDR3 sequences, about 23% recorded once. With 3 bases removed from V and 6 bases from J, the gap between germline ends came to 12 bases. This CDR3 region has 14 residues.

The sample here was PBMCs, taken after low-dose radiotherapy plus immunotherapy. The gene calls are TRBV12-3 or TRBV12-4 and TRBJ1-5; the D gene is possibly TRBD1 (5 bases). This receptor was obtained from a male donor with prostate cancer. The CDR3 nucleotides are TGTGCCAGCAGTTTCACGTGGGGCCGTCAGCCCCAGCATTTT. Translating it yields CASSFTWGRQPQHF.